This T cell receptor (beta chain) was identified in a study of T cell responses to AZD1222 COVID-19 vaccine. This CDR3 is built from 16 residues. Trimming cost V 5 bases and J 3 bases; bases outside gene matches: 7. The germline V gene has CDR1 MDHEN and CDR2 SYDVKM. Study-wide results and limits: Females outnumbered males among donors, who were mostly white British; clonal diversity was possibly underestimated. Unmutated variant regions are reportedly targeted by nearly half of spike-specific TCRs. Seropositive status at baseline applied to only five to seven AZD1222 recipients. Repertoire sampling was restricted to post-peak T cell response timepoints.

Profiled with immunoSEQ multiplex PCR; TCRdb holds only in-frame clones, not every one. The repertoire holds some 150,000 clones, more than 75% seen once, with less than 2% in the top ten. About this clone: The target antigen is unknown.

Source: peripheral blood, taken 28 days after the second AZD1222 dose. This receptor was identified in an adult who received the AZD1222 COVID-19 vaccine. The chain recombines TRBV28 with TRBJ1-5; 10 bases line up with TRBD1. CDR3 protein: CASSPTGGGSNQPQHF. The DNA for the CDR3 is TGTGCCAGCAGTCCGACAGGGGGCGGTTCCAATCAGCCCCAGCATTTT.